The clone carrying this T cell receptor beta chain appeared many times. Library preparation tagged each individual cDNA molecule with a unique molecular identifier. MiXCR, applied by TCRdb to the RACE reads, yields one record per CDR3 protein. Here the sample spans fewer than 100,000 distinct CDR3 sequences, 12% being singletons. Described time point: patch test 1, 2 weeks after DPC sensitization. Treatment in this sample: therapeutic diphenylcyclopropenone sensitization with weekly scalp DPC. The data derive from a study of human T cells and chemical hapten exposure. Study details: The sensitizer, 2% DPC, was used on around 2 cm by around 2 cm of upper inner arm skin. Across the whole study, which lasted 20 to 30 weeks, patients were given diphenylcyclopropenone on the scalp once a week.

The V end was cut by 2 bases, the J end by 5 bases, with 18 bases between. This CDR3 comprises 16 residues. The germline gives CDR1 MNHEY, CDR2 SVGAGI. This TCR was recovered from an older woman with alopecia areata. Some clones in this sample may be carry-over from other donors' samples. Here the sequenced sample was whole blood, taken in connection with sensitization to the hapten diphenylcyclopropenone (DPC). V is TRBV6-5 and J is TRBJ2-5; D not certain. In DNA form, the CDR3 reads TGTGCCAGCAGTTACATGAGGTCCCCCGCTGGGGAGACCCAGTACTTC. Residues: CASSYMRSPAGETQYF.